The sequence of this T cell receptor (beta chain) was determined in a study of blood T cell repertoires in COVID-19. Study details: Sites across the United States, Italy and Spain contributed samples from acute and convalescent COVID-19.

CDR1 and CDR2 (germline): SGDLS, YYNGEE. V lost 1 base, J lost 2 bases, and 10 bases lay in between. There are 15 residues in the CDR3. TCRdb's copy holds only in-frame clones and misses some; the assay was immunoSEQ multiplex PCR. The repertoire includes around 300,000 clones, 85% of them detected once, and 2% to 3% sits in the top ten. Participants' own reports of clinical history determined their cohort assignment. The sequence came from a woman aged 50 to 60 who had recovered from COVID-19. The specimen was PBMCs or T cells enriched from blood (not recorded which). V gene TRBV9 combines with J gene TRBJ1-3; tentatively, D is TRBD1 (5 bases). The CDR3 nucleotides are TGTGCCAGCAGCGTAAGATGGGGGGCTGGAAACACCATATATTTT. Its translation: CASSVRWGAGNTIYF.